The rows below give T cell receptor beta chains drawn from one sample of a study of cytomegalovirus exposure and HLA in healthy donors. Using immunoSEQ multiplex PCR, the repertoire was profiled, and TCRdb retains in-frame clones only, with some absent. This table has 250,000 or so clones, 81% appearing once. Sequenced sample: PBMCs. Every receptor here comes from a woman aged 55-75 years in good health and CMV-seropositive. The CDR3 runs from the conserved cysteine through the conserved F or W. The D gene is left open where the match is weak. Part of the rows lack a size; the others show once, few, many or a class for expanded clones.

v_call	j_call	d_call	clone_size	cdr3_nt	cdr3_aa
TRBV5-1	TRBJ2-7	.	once	TGCGCCAGCAGCCCACGGGTTTACGAGCAGTACTTC	CASSPRVYEQYF
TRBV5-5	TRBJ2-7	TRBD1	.	TGTGCCAGCAGCCCCCTTGGGGGACAGGCTTCCTACGAGCAGTACTTC	CASSPLGGQASYEQYF
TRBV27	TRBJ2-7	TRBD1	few	TGTGCCAGCAGTAGGGGACAGGGGTTCGACGAGCAGTACTTC	CASSRGQGFDEQYF
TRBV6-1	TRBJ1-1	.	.	TGTGCCAGCCTAAGGGGCACTGAAGCTTTCTTT	CASLRGTEAFF
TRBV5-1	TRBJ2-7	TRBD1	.	TGCGCCAGCAGCTCGACAGGGGGCCCCTACGAGCAGTACTTC	CASSSTGGPYEQYF
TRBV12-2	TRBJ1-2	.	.	TGTGCAAGTCGCTTAGAGAAAAACAGGGCCTATGGCTACACCTTC	CASRLEKNRAYGYTF
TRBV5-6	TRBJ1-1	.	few	TGTGCCAGCAGCTCAGCAGGGGTTACTGAAGCTTTCTTT	CASSSAGVTEAFF
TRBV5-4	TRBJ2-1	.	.	TGTGCCAGCAGCTTGCCCCCCAGGTCCTCCAACAATGAGCAGTTCTTC	CASSLPPRSSNNEQFF
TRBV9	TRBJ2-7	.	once	TGTGCCAGCAGCTGTCATTGGGGGCGAATCTCCTACGAGCAGTACTTC	CASSCHWGRISYEQYF
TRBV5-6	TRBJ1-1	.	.	TGTGCCAGCAGCTCCTGGGCGGGGACTGAAGCTTTCTTT	CASSSWAGTEAFF
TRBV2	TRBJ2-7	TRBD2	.	TGTGCCAGCAGACTAGCGGGAGGATTCCACGAGCAGTACTTC	CASRLAGGFHEQYF
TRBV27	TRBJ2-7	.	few	TGTGCCAGCAGTTTAGCGGGAATGTACGAGCAGTACTTC	CASSLAGMYEQYF
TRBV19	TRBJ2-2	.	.	TGTGCCAGTAGTCCTCGGGGCACCGGGGAGCTGTTTTTT	CASSPRGTGELFF
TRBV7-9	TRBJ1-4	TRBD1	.	TGTGCCAGCAGCTTTACGACAGGGGCAGGGGAAAAACTGTTTTTT	CASSFTTGAGEKLFF
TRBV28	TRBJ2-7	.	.	TGTGCCAGCAGTAACGGGGAGTACGAGCAGTACTTC	CASSNGEYEQYF
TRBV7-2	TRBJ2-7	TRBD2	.	TGTGCCAGCAGCCCCGGGACTAGCGGGACCTACGAGCAGTACTTC	CASSPGTSGTYEQYF
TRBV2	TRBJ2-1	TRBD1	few	TGTGCCAGCAGTGGGACAGGGGACAATGAGCAGTTCTTC	CASSGTGDNEQFF
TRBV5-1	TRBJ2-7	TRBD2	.	TGCGCCAGCAGCCCGCAGCGGGGCGAGCAGTACTTC	CASSPQRGEQYF
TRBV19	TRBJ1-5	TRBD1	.	TGTGCCAGTAGTTCAGCAGGGGGCAGAAATCAGCCCCAGCATTTT	CASSSAGGRNQPQHF
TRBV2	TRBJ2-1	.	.	TGTGCCAGCAGGGGAGGAGGAGAGCAGTTCTTC	CASRGGGEQFF
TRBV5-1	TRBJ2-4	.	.	TGCGCCAGCAGCTTGGCCCCGGGACTTTCAGCCAAAAACATTCAGTACTTC	CASSLAPGLSAKNIQYF
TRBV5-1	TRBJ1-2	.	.	TGCGCCAGCAGCTCTTCAGGGGCCTCCTATGGCTACACCTTC	CASSSSGASYGYTF
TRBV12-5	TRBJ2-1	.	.	TGTGCTAGTGGTTCCCTGGGGAGGAATGAGCAGTTCTTC	CASGSLGRNEQFF
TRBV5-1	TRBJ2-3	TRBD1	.	TGCGCCAGCAGCATGGACAGGGGGAGAGATACGCAGTATTTT	CASSMDRGRDTQYF
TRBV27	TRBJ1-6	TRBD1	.	TGTGCCAGCAGTCGCACCGGGACAGCCAATTCACCCCTCCACTTT	CASSRTGTANSPLHF
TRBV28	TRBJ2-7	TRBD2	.	TGTGCCAGCAAAGGGAGGGACTACGAGCAGTACTTC	CASKGRDYEQYF
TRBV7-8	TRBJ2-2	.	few	TGTGCCAGCAGGACTAGAAGGACCGGGGAGCTGTTTTTT	CASRTRRTGELFF
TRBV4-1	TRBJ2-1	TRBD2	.	TGCGCCAGCAGCCAAGAACTAGCGGGACTTTACTCCTACAATGAGCAGTTCTTC	CASSQELAGLYSYNEQFF
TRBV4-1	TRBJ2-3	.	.	TGCGCCAGCAGCCGATCAAGGAGGGGCACAGATACGCAGTATTTT	CASSRSRRGTDTQYF
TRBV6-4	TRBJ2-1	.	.	TGTGCCAGCAGTGACTCTGGCGGGGAGCAGTTCTTC	CASSDSGGEQFF
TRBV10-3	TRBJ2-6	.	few	TGTGCCATCAGTGATAGCCTATCTGGGGCCAACGTCCTGACTTTC	CAISDSLSGANVLTF
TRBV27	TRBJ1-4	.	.	TGTGCCAGCAGTCCACTAGGCACGAATGAAAAACTGTTTTTT	CASSPLGTNEKLFF
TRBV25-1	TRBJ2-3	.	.	TGTGCCAGCAGTGAAAGTGGTAGCGCCGATACGCAGTATTTT	CASSESGSADTQYF
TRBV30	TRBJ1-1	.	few	TGTGCCTGGAGGGGGGGTCCAATTCGGAACACTGAAGCTTTCTTT	CAWRGGPIRNTEAFF
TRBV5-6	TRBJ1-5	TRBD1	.	TGTGCCAGCAGTCTTGGGACAGGGGGCTGGGCGAGCAATCAGCCCCAGCATTTT	CASSLGTGGWASNQPQHF
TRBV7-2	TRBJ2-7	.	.	TGTGCCAGCAGCTCCATCGGGACTCCGACCTACGAGCAGTACTTC	CASSSIGTPTYEQYF
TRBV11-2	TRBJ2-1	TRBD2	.	TGTGCCAGCAGCTTAGTTTTCGCTAGCGGACCCTACAATGAGCAGTTCTTC	CASSLVFASGPYNEQFF
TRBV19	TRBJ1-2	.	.	TGTGCCAGTAAAAATGCCGGGTTAACGGGGAAGGATGGCTACACCTTC	CASKNAGLTGKDGYTF
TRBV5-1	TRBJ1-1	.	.	TGCGCCAGCAGCTCCCCCGTCGAGTACCCCATGAACACTGAAGCTTTCTTT	CASSSPVEYPMNTEAFF
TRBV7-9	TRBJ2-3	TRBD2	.	TGTGCCAGCAGCTTAGATGGGACTAGCGGGAGTTATACGCAGTATTTT	CASSLDGTSGSYTQYF
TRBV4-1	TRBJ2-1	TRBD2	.	TGCGCCAGCAGCCCTAGCGGGAACTCCTACAATGAGCAGTTCTTC	CASSPSGNSYNEQFF
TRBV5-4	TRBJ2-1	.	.	TGTGCCAGCAGCTTGCCGCAGTCCTACAATGAGCAGTTCTTC	CASSLPQSYNEQFF
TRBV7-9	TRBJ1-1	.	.	TGTGCCAGCAGCTTGAGGGAGAACATGAACACTGAAGCTTTCTTT	CASSLRENMNTEAFF
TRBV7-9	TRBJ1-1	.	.	TGTTCCAGCAGCGCCGGGACTGAAGCTTTCTTT	CSSSAGTEAFF
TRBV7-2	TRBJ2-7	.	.	TGTGCCAGCAGCTTGTCGGAGGGGTACGAGCAGTACTTC	CASSLSEGYEQYF
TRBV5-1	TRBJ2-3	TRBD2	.	TGCGCCAGCAGTTTAGCGGGAGGGCCGTTAGATACGCAGTATTTT	CASSLAGGPLDTQYF
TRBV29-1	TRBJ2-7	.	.	TGCAGCGTTGAGGTCGGGACTTACGAGCAGTACTTC	CSVEVGTYEQYF
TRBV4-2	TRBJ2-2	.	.	TGTGCCAGCAGCCAAAGGCCCACAGGGACCGGGGAGCTGTTTTTT	CASSQRPTGTGELFF
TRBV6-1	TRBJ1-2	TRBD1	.	TGTGCCAGCAGCATGGGCCGGGACTTACAGGGGGGCTACACCTTC	CASSMGRDLQGGYTF
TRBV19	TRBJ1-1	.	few	TGTGCCAGTAATAGGGGCCGGTTGAACACTGAAGCTTTCTTT	CASNRGRLNTEAFF
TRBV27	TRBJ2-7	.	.	TGTGCCAGCAGTTTAGCGGGACCCTACGAGCAGTACTTC	CASSLAGPYEQYF
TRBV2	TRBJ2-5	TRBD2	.	TGTGCCAGCAGGAGGACTAGCGGAGCCCAAGAGACCCAGTACTTC	CASRRTSGAQETQYF
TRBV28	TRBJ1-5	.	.	TGTGCCAGCAGTTTAGTTCCGGGTCAGCCCCAGCATTTT	CASSLVPGQPQHF